These 8 T cell receptor beta chains were sequenced from one sample in a study of molecular identifiers for immune sequencing clone quantification. TCRdb analysed the PCR reads with MiXCR anew, one entry per CDR3 protein. The sample has about 640,000 distinct CDR3 sequences; approximately 20% are singletons. The specimen sequenced was naive CD8+ T cells from blood, with Jurkat cell RNA spiked in. Regarding subset: FACS-sorted CD8+CD4-CCR7+CD45RA+ naive T cells. Receptors originate from a human donor in good health. Some libraries in this study had Jurkat cell RNA spiked in.

This clonotype has ten or more counts. The J gene is TRBJ2-7, the V gene TRBV9; 8 bases line up with TRBD2. The CDR3 spans 15 residues. J lost 7 bases, V lost 0 bases, and 9 bases had no gene match. Germline V lookup: CDR1 SGDLS, CDR2 YYNGEE. CDR3 coding DNA: TGTGCCAGCAGCGTAGAAGCAGCGGGAGAAAGGGAGCAGTACTTC. It encodes CASSVEAAGEREQYF.

This clonotype was recorded a few times. V usage is TRBV11-2 and J usage is TRBJ2-1; 7 bases align to TRBD2. CDR1 SGHAT and CDR2 FQNNGV come from the germline V gene. This CDR3 is built from 15 residues. V trimming: 1 base; J trimming: 8 bases; junction bases outside the gene matches: 8. In nucleotides, the CDR3 is TGTGCCAGCAGCTTAGTCGGGAGGAGTGTCGATGAGCAGTTCTTC. The encoded protein is CASSLVGRSVDEQFF. The full variable domain, completed using reference TRBV11-2 and TRBJ2-1, is EAGVAQSPRYKIIEKRQSVAFWCNPISGHATLYWYQQILGQGPKLLIQFQNNGVVDDSQLPKDRFSAERLKGVDSTLKIQPAKLEDSAVYLCASSLVGRSVDEQFFGPGTRLTVL.

The sample holds many counts of this clonotype. J is TRBJ2-3 and V is TRBV7-2; TRBD2 agrees at 7 bases. This CDR3 contains 16 residues. Germline V CDR1 and CDR2: SGHTA, FQGNSA. V gave up 6 bases and J gave up 2 bases; unmatched junction bases: 11. The CDR3 sequence: CASSPSGGGITDTQYF. In DNA form, the CDR3 reads TGTGCCAGCAGTCCCTCAGGCGGGGGAATCACAGATACGCAGTATTTT.

As to this clonotype: This clone may be a read error of a much larger clone one base away. The genes are TRBV20-1 and TRBJ2-7; unclear D gene. The V gene's germline CDR1 is DFQATT and CDR2 SNEGSKA (reference sequence). CDR3 size: 15 residues. The DNA for the CDR3 is TGCAGTTCTAGAGATTCAGTTCGAAGCTCCTACGAGCAGTACTTC. Its translation: CSSRDSVRSSYEQYF.

The chain is built from TRBV19 and TRBJ2-7; D remains ambiguous. Germline V gene lookup returns CDR1 LNHDA and CDR2 SQIVND (reference sequence). The CDR3 is 13 residues long. V gave up 2 bases and J gave up 3 bases, with 8 bases separating them. CDR3 nucleotides: TGTGCCAGTAGTATAATAGGCAGCTACGAGCAGTACTTC. Translation gives CASSIIGSYEQYF.

This clonotype was seen ten or more times. The rearrangement links TRBV2 to TRBJ2-7; 7 bases match TRBD2. Trimming removed 2 bases from V and 3 bases from J; junction bases left unmatched: 10. In germline, CDR1 is SNHLY, CDR2 FYNNEI. The CDR3 length is 16 residues. The CDR3 protein is CASSEWEGETNYEQYF. DNA of the CDR3: TGTGCCAGCAGTGAATGGGAGGGCGAGACCAACTACGAGCAGTACTTC.

This clonotype was seen repeatedly, ten times or more. The chain combines TRBV13 with TRBJ2-7; 14 bases agree with TRBD2. Germline V gene sequence: CDR1 PRHDT, CDR2 FYEKMQ (reference sequence). This CDR3 has 15 residues. The ends lost 5 bases at V and 6 bases at J; junction bases unmatched: 6. DNA for the CDR3: TGTGCCAGCAGCCCAGGGGGACTAGCGGGAGTCGAGCAGTACTTC. Translation gives CASSPGGLAGVEQYF. Filled out from reference TRBV13 and TRBJ2-7, the complete variable domain reads AAGVIQSPRHLIKEKRETATLKCYPIPRHDTVYWYQQGPGQDPQFLISFYEKMQSDKGSIPDRFSAQQFSDYHSELNMSSLELGDSALYFCASSPGGLAGVEQYFGPGTRLTVT.

The CDR3 region has the DNA TGTGCCACCAGTGATACGACAGGGGTGCAAGAGACCCAGTACTTC. This translates into CATSDTTGVQETQYF. This chain links TRBV24-1 with TRBJ2-5, with 8 bases lining up with TRBD1. CDR3 length equals 15 residues. Trimming at V came to 3 bases and at J to 2 bases, leaving 4 bases not matched to a gene. Germline loops: CDR1 KGHDR, CDR2 SFDVKD.